This record looks at one T cell receptor (beta chain) sequence and its context. This clonotype was observed many times. Its antigen remains undetermined. There are no base qualities to consult, and no much larger clone falls within one base. Library preparation used UMI-ligation and nested PCR. The beta constant-region primer consisted of an equimolar mixture of two oligonucleotides that together covered TRBC1 and TRBC2. The ligated cDNA went through four rounds of PCR with nested alpha and beta constant-region primers together with the SP2 primer. A single-stranded oligonucleotide containing the SP2 primer and a 12-nucleotide UMI was joined to the 3' end of the cDNA by T4 RNA ligase 1. Incubation of the ligation reaction was carried out at 16 degrees C for roughly 19-25 hours. PCR2 was usually performed as a SYBR Green qPCR and halted at a preset threshold so that over-amplification would not occur. Apart from the first purification, every purification step used Agencourt AMPure XP magnetic beads. Library amounts were measured by Qubit and library quality was assessed on a TapeStation, where the main peak was expected at around 650 bp. Pooled libraries were sequenced on an Illumina MiSeq with v2 2x251 paired-end kits, typically giving about 0.85-2.3 million reads per sample. Each sample's library went into the pool at 4 to 4.5 nM, and roughly 5-7.5% PhiX was added to help with cluster recognition. Processing in the source paper ran as follows. Using tag matching that tolerated one base-pair mismatch, Decombinator assigned V and J genes to FASTQ reads that had been processed by Demultiplexor. Collapsinator used UMIs to correct both sequencing errors and frequency errors arising from PCR heterogeneity. TCRs were translated and CDR3s were extracted from the conserved cysteine to the FGXG phenylalanine by CDR3Translator, with non-productive sequences being flagged. Repertoires were subsampled to equal numbers of UMI-defined TCRs before Gini, Shannon entropy and inverse Simpson indices were calculated. Within the linear range, a power law was fitted by maximum likelihood to the distributions of clonotype abundance. Similar UMI counts, unique TCR numbers and clonal distributions were obtained with the pipeline and with MIGEC on one naive CD8 sample. A set of some 7,600 CMV-associated CDR3 sequences, compiled from VDJdb and a published dataset, was used to search the repertoires. In-frame beta chains were kept once TCRdb had trimmed the public reads at Q25 with fastp and called clones with MiXCR. All rows with the same CDR3 protein become a single entry with the most common DNA and genes. TCRdb's processing, not the authors', yielded these V and J calls. This sample lists tens of thousands of distinct CDR3 sequences; 8.5% to 10% were detected once. The ten biggest clones cover approximately 22% of the sample.

These data belong to a study of naive and memory T cell subsets (dated by TCRdb to 2017 to 2019). In the study overall: Sorted naive and memory T cell subsets from peripheral blood were analyzed in the study using a UMI-based, open-source pipeline for TCR alpha and beta sequencing. RNA was DNase-treated and reverse transcribed with TCR constant-region primers, mostly using SuperScript III. The results of the functional CMV T cell responses matched the IgG serology results in every case.

From the second PCR step onward, the TCR alpha chain libraries and the TCR beta chain libraries were amplified separately. Donor CMV status was determined by IFNgamma production from CD4+ T cells after overnight stimulation of fresh PBMCs with CMV viral lysate. CD4 T cells were positively selected with Miltenyi beads, followed by positive selection of CD8 T cells from the CD4-negative fraction. Cells stained for CD3, CD4, CD8, CD45RA, CD27 and a live/dead dye were sorted on a BD Aria II into four subsets by CD45RA and CD27. Blood was obtained from a few healthy volunteers, and the blood from each volunteer was fractionated into CD4 and CD8 T cells and subsequently into four differentiation subsets. Roughly 120 ml of peripheral blood was collected from each donor, and PBMC were isolated from the blood using Ficoll-Paque PLUS density-gradient centrifugation. After sorting, cells were lysed in RLT buffer, RNA was extracted using a Qiagen RNeasy kit, and the extracted RNA was stored at -80 degrees C.

Findings and caveats that apply to the study as a whole: TCR abundance followed a power law whose exponent differed between naive and memory subsets but was consistent across the three individuals. RNA-based TCR counts may be affected by expression changes linked to T cell activation and differentiation. The repertoire findings for the naive and memory subsets could not be validated, as no ground truth was available. Single alpha or beta chain sequences, rather than paired alpha/beta receptors, were used to define clonotypes. After error correction, only a single occurrence was seen for over 95% of naive TCR sequences, so much steeper abundance distributions were produced than in memory subsets. In both CD4 and CD8 cells, the Gini index increased while Shannon and inverse Simpson diversity decreased from naive through CM, EM and EMRA.

V ends up 0 bases short and J 2 bases short, with an unmatched junction base count of 27. The germline V gene provides CDR1 SQVTM and CDR2 ANQGSEA. Measured from the cysteine to the phenylalanine, the CDR3 is 23 residues long. Only the CDR3 part of the read is kept: 69 bases, read in frame from the first base. Source material: central memory CD8+ T cells from blood. The cell subset or site label, read with the paper, signifies: central memory, CD45RA- CD27+. This clonotype was obtained from a human donor in good health. The chain is assembled from TRBV29-1 and TRBJ2-1; a stretch of 8 junction bases matches TRBD2. The CDR3 here reads CSVEEFHAIAVSVAGSPYNEQFF. The sequenced DNA: TGCAGCGTTGAAGAGTTTCACGCGATCGCAGTAAGTGTAGCGGGGTCCCCCTACAATGAGCAGTTCTTC.